A single count supports the clone carrying this T cell receptor beta chain. Its antigen is undetermined. The data stem from a study of tumor-infiltrating lymphocytes in primary liver carcinoma. In the study overall: Ranging in age from 30 to 69 years, the patients were men and women. Each of the samples returned roughly 3.65 to 7.5 million productive TCRbeta reads (a yield similar across tissue types).

Broader study findings: It was tumor-adjacent and tumor-blood pairs that overlapped less than tumor region pairs did.

The researchers produced TCR beta cDNA from 500 to 550 ng total RNA with a constant-region primer. Investigators got TCR beta libraries out of three nested multiplex PCR rounds, done with slightly modified ARM-PCR. TCRdb used MiXCR to reprocess the multiplex PCR reads, holding one entry per CDR3 protein. Of about 50,000 distinct CDR3 sequences in the sample, 60% to 80% are singletons; the top ten hold roughly a quarter. Taking about 19-31 mg of unsorted bulk tissue, the authors co-extracted RNA and DNA. The sample comprised liver tumor tissue from sampling region 5. Subset given: tumor region T5, tumor centre. The source of this sequence is a middle-aged man with primary liver carcinoma and hepatitis B virus infection.

CDR3 amino acids: CVSSSGGSSVGALTDTQYF. Written as DNA, the CDR3 is TGTGTCAGTAGCTCTGGGGGAAGCTCTGTTGGAGCCCTCACAGATACGCAGTATTTT. The chain joins TRBV11-1 to TRBJ2-3, with D perhaps assigned TRBD1 or TRBD2 (5 bases each). The CDR3 totals 19 residues. The germline gives CDR1 SGHAT, CDR2 FQDESV (reference sequence).